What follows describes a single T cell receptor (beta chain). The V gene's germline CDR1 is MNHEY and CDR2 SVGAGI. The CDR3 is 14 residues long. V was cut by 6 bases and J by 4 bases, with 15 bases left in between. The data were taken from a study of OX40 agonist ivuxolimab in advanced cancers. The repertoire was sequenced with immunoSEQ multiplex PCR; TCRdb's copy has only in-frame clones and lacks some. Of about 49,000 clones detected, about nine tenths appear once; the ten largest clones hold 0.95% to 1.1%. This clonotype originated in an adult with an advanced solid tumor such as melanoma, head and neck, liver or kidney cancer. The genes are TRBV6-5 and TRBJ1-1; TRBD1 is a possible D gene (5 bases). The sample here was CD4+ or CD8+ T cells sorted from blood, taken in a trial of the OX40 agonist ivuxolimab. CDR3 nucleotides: TGTGCCAGCAGAGTGGGTGGGGCTGGCACTGAAGCTTTCTTT. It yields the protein CASRVGGAGTEAFF.